Listed below are T cell receptor beta chains from one sample, sequenced in a study of OX40 agonist ivuxolimab in advanced cancers. Assay used: immunoSEQ multiplex PCR; TCRdb lists only in-frame clones, some missing. The sample yields some 57,000 clones, almost 90% seen once. The input for sequencing was CD4+ or CD8+ T cells sorted from blood, taken in a trial of the OX40 agonist ivuxolimab. The receptors originated from an adult with an advanced solid tumor such as melanoma, head and neck, liver or kidney cancer. CDR3s include the opening cysteine and the closing phenylalanine or tryptophan. The order of the fields is CDR3 DNA, CDR3 protein, clone size, CDR3 length, V gene, D gene, J gene. The D gene is left open where the match is weak. Size is omitted from some rows. Given values are once, few, many or a class for expanded clones.

CDR3nt: TGTGCCAGCAGCGTAGGGGAAGGCGTCCCCACCGGGGAGCTGTTTTTT
CDR3aa: CASSVGEGVPTGELFF
abundance: NA
len: 16
v_gene: TRBV9
d_gene: NA
j_gene: TRBJ2-2

CDR3nt: TGTGCCAGCAGCAAAACAGGGGAAGAGACCCAGTACTTC
CDR3aa: CASSKTGEETQYF
abundance: NA
len: 13
v_gene: TRBV21-1
d_gene: NA
j_gene: TRBJ2-5

CDR3nt: TGTGCTAGTGGTCAAGGCCTGGGGAACACCGGGGAGCTGTTTTTT
CDR3aa: CASGQGLGNTGELFF
abundance: NA
len: 15
v_gene: TRBV12-5
d_gene: NA
j_gene: TRBJ2-2

CDR3nt: TGTGCCTGGAGTGTGGGACTAGCAGGCTACGAGCAGTACTTC
CDR3aa: CAWSVGLAGYEQYF
abundance: NA
len: 14
v_gene: TRBV30
d_gene: TRBD2
j_gene: TRBJ2-7

CDR3nt: TGCAGCGCTCCCCACCTAGTCCAGTATGGCTACACCTTC
CDR3aa: CSAPHLVQYGYTF
abundance: NA
len: 13
v_gene: TRBV29-1
d_gene: NA
j_gene: TRBJ1-2

CDR3nt: TGCGCCAGCAGTCCCGGGGGCCCAACAGAAGGCCAAGAGACCCAGTACTTC
CDR3aa: CASSPGGPTEGQETQYF
abundance: NA
len: 17
v_gene: TRBV5-1
d_gene: NA
j_gene: TRBJ2-5

CDR3nt: TGTGCCAGCAGCCTGCTCTACAGGGGGCATGAGACCCAGTACTTC
CDR3aa: CASSLLYRGHETQYF
abundance: NA
len: 15
v_gene: TRBV5-4
d_gene: TRBD1
j_gene: TRBJ2-5

CDR3nt: TGTGCCAGCTCACCCCTACTGCGGACTAGCGGTGGGGCCAAAAACATTCAGTACTTC
CDR3aa: CASSPLLRTSGGAKNIQYF
abundance: NA
len: 19
v_gene: TRBV18
d_gene: TRBD2
j_gene: TRBJ2-4

CDR3nt: TGCGCCAGCAGCTTGGCCGGACAGGGCTACGAGCAGTACTTC
CDR3aa: CASSLAGQGYEQYF
abundance: NA
len: 14
v_gene: TRBV5-1
d_gene: TRBD1
j_gene: TRBJ2-7

CDR3nt: TGTGCCTGGAGTTTAACGGGGGCGACTGGAAACACCATATATTTT
CDR3aa: CAWSLTGATGNTIYF
abundance: NA
len: 15
v_gene: TRBV30
d_gene: NA
j_gene: TRBJ1-3

CDR3nt: TGTGCCAGCAGCGTAGAACTGAGCTCCTACGAGCAGTACTTC
CDR3aa: CASSVELSSYEQYF
abundance: NA
len: 14
v_gene: TRBV9
d_gene: NA
j_gene: TRBJ2-7

CDR3nt: TGTGCCAGTAGCACTCTATTAGATGGCAATCAGCCCCAGCATTTT
CDR3aa: CASSTLLDGNQPQHF
abundance: NA
len: 15
v_gene: TRBV19
d_gene: NA
j_gene: TRBJ1-5

CDR3nt: TGTGCCAGCAGTTTAGCCCTGACTGGGGGATATTCACCCCTCCACTTT
CDR3aa: CASSLALTGGYSPLHF
abundance: NA
len: 16
v_gene: TRBV28
d_gene: NA
j_gene: TRBJ1-6

CDR3nt: TGTGCCAGCAGTCCCCACAGGGGCGACTATGGCTACACCTTC
CDR3aa: CASSPHRGDYGYTF
abundance: NA
len: 14
v_gene: TRBV2
d_gene: TRBD1
j_gene: TRBJ1-2

CDR3nt: TGTGCCAGCAGTGGAAGTGGCTTCACCTGGGAGACCCAGTACTTC
CDR3aa: CASSGSGFTWETQYF
abundance: NA
len: 15
v_gene: TRBV6-5
d_gene: NA
j_gene: TRBJ2-5

CDR3nt: TGCGCCAGCAGTGAGCCCGGGACAGGTCAAGAGACCCAGTACTTC
CDR3aa: CASSEPGTGQETQYF
abundance: NA
len: 15
v_gene: TRBV10-1
d_gene: TRBD1
j_gene: TRBJ2-5

CDR3nt: TGTGCCAGCAGTCTGACTAGAGCGGAGACCCAGTACTTC
CDR3aa: CASSLTRAETQYF
abundance: NA
len: 13
v_gene: TRBV27
d_gene: NA
j_gene: TRBJ2-5

CDR3nt: TGTGCCTGGAGTGTACTAATCACAGATACGCAGTATTTT
CDR3aa: CAWSVLITDTQYF
abundance: once
len: 13
v_gene: TRBV30
d_gene: NA
j_gene: TRBJ2-3

CDR3nt: TGCGCCAGCAGCTTGGTGGCGGGCGACTCAGATACGCAGTATTTT
CDR3aa: CASSLVAGDSDTQYF
abundance: NA
len: 15
v_gene: TRBV5-1
d_gene: NA
j_gene: TRBJ2-3

CDR3nt: TGTGCCATCAGTGAGAGGGAGTGGGGCTACACCTTC
CDR3aa: CAISEREWGYTF
abundance: once
len: 12
v_gene: TRBV10-3
d_gene: NA
j_gene: TRBJ1-2

CDR3nt: TGTGCCTGGAGTGTACCTTGGGCTAGCGGGAGTGATGAGCAGTTCTTC
CDR3aa: CAWSVPWASGSDEQFF
abundance: NA
len: 16
v_gene: TRBV30
d_gene: TRBD2
j_gene: TRBJ2-1

CDR3nt: TGTGCCATCAGCGGAGCCTCGACAGGGAGCTCCTTC
CDR3aa: CAISGASTGSSF
abundance: NA
len: 12
v_gene: TRBV10-3
d_gene: TRBD1
j_gene: TRBJ2-7

CDR3nt: TGTGCCAGCAGCTTAGGGGGTCGGGAGGCCAGCTCCTACGAGCAGTACTTC
CDR3aa: CASSLGGREASSYEQYF
abundance: NA
len: 17
v_gene: TRBV13
d_gene: TRBD2
j_gene: TRBJ2-7

CDR3nt: TGTGCCAGCAGCTTGAGCCCTCCCAGGAGCACAGATACGCAGTATTTT
CDR3aa: CASSLSPPRSTDTQYF
abundance: NA
len: 16
v_gene: TRBV5-4
d_gene: NA
j_gene: TRBJ2-3

CDR3nt: TGCGCCAGCAGCCAAGACCTTCTTGTCGGACAGCCCTACGAGCAGTACTTC
CDR3aa: CASSQDLLVGQPYEQYF
abundance: NA
len: 17
v_gene: TRBV4-1
d_gene: NA
j_gene: TRBJ2-7

CDR3nt: TGTGCCAGCAGCACCGGGACAGGGAGAGGAGGGCCCCAGCATTTT
CDR3aa: CASSTGTGRGGPQHF
abundance: few
len: 15
v_gene: TRBV2
d_gene: TRBD1
j_gene: TRBJ1-5

CDR3nt: TGTGCCTGGAGTGTTGACTCCTATAATTCACCCCTCCACTTT
CDR3aa: CAWSVDSYNSPLHF
abundance: NA
len: 14
v_gene: TRBV30
d_gene: NA
j_gene: TRBJ1-6

CDR3nt: TGTGCCAGCAGTGAAGCGCGTGGGTTCAGTTCACCCCTCCACTTT
CDR3aa: CASSEARGFSSPLHF
abundance: few
len: 15
v_gene: TRBV2
d_gene: NA
j_gene: TRBJ1-6

CDR3nt: TGCGCCAGCAACCCGGGACTAGCGGGGGAGAATGAGCAGTTCTTC
CDR3aa: CASNPGLAGENEQFF
abundance: NA
len: 15
v_gene: TRBV10-2
d_gene: TRBD2
j_gene: TRBJ2-1

CDR3nt: TGTGCCAGCAGCCTCGGACAGACTCTACAAGAGACCCAGTACTTC
CDR3aa: CASSLGQTLQETQYF
abundance: NA
len: 15
v_gene: TRBV7-3
d_gene: NA
j_gene: TRBJ2-5

CDR3nt: TGTGCCAGCAGTGGGGGGCAAAGCTACACCTTC
CDR3aa: CASSGGQSYTF
abundance: NA
len: 11
v_gene: TRBV6-1
d_gene: NA
j_gene: TRBJ1-2

CDR3nt: TGTGCCTGGAGTCCACAGCTCCTCTATGGCTACACCTTC
CDR3aa: CAWSPQLLYGYTF
abundance: NA
len: 13
v_gene: TRBV30
d_gene: NA
j_gene: TRBJ1-2

CDR3nt: TGTGCCAGCACTTCCCCTCGGGGGGGAACTGAAGCTTTCTTT
CDR3aa: CASTSPRGGTEAFF
abundance: NA
len: 14
v_gene: TRBV6-1
d_gene: NA
j_gene: TRBJ1-1

CDR3nt: TGTGCCAGCGCCGGGGACAGCCACACTGAAGCTTTCTTT
CDR3aa: CASAGDSHTEAFF
abundance: few
len: 13
v_gene: TRBV2
d_gene: TRBD1
j_gene: TRBJ1-1

CDR3nt: TGTGCCAGCGGGACTCCCTCCCGGGGCGCCGATGGGGCCAACGTCCTGACTTTC
CDR3aa: CASGTPSRGADGANVLTF
abundance: NA
len: 18
v_gene: TRBV28
d_gene: NA
j_gene: TRBJ2-6

CDR3nt: TGTGCCAGCAGCCCATCCGGGGCTAATGGCTACACCTTC
CDR3aa: CASSPSGANGYTF
abundance: NA
len: 13
v_gene: TRBV28
d_gene: NA
j_gene: TRBJ1-2

CDR3nt: TGTGCCAGTAGCCTACGAGCGGGAGGGCGCCACGAGCAGTACTTC
CDR3aa: CASSLRAGGRHEQYF
abundance: NA
len: 15
v_gene: TRBV19
d_gene: TRBD2
j_gene: TRBJ2-7

CDR3nt: TGTGCCTGGAGTGTAAATGGGCTAGGGGACGAGCAGTACTTC
CDR3aa: CAWSVNGLGDEQYF
abundance: NA
len: 14
v_gene: TRBV30
d_gene: NA
j_gene: TRBJ2-7

CDR3nt: TGTGCCAGCAGCCGGGGACTAGCCTTGAACACCGGGGAGCTGTTTTTT
CDR3aa: CASSRGLALNTGELFF
abundance: NA
len: 16
v_gene: TRBV7-3
d_gene: TRBD2
j_gene: TRBJ2-2

CDR3nt: TGTGCCAGCAGCTTTCGCGGGAACACCGGGGAGCTGTTTTTT
CDR3aa: CASSFRGNTGELFF
abundance: NA
len: 14
v_gene: TRBV7-3
d_gene: NA
j_gene: TRBJ2-2

CDR3nt: TGTGCCATCAGACCTCAGGTGACCTCTGGAAACACCATATATTTT
CDR3aa: CAIRPQVTSGNTIYF
abundance: NA
len: 15
v_gene: TRBV10-3
d_gene: NA
j_gene: TRBJ1-3

CDR3nt: TGTGCCAGCAGCCCCGACAAGAACTATGGCTACACCTTC
CDR3aa: CASSPDKNYGYTF
abundance: NA
len: 13
v_gene: TRBV7-3
d_gene: NA
j_gene: TRBJ1-2

CDR3nt: TGCAGCGTCCGACGGGGACTAGCCTACGAGCAGTACTTC
CDR3aa: CSVRRGLAYEQYF
abundance: NA
len: 13
v_gene: TRBV29-1
d_gene: TRBD2
j_gene: TRBJ2-7

CDR3nt: TGTGCCAGCAGTTTTACCTCGGGTAGTGGGACTGAAGCTTTCTTT
CDR3aa: CASSFTSGSGTEAFF
abundance: once
len: 15
v_gene: TRBV27
d_gene: NA
j_gene: TRBJ1-1

CDR3nt: TGTGCCAGCAGCATAAGCTCTGGGGCCAACGTCCTGACTTTC
CDR3aa: CASSISSGANVLTF
abundance: NA
len: 14
v_gene: TRBV6-4
d_gene: NA
j_gene: TRBJ2-6

CDR3nt: TGTGCCAGCAGTTTGGGCACATTCTACGAGCAGTACTTC
CDR3aa: CASSLGTFYEQYF
abundance: few
len: 13
v_gene: TRBV28
d_gene: NA
j_gene: TRBJ2-7

CDR3nt: TGTGCCAGCAGTTTAGTACTAGCGGACCTCGGGACCGGGGAGCTGTTTTTT
CDR3aa: CASSLVLADLGTGELFF
abundance: NA
len: 17
v_gene: TRBV28
d_gene: TRBD2
j_gene: TRBJ2-2

CDR3nt: TGCAGCGTTGATCAGGTACTTACTGAGCAGTTCTTC
CDR3aa: CSVDQVLTEQFF
abundance: NA
len: 12
v_gene: TRBV29-1
d_gene: NA
j_gene: TRBJ2-1

CDR3nt: TGTGCCAGCAGCGTAAATAGGGATAGCGGGGCCCGGGAGCAGTTCTTC
CDR3aa: CASSVNRDSGAREQFF
abundance: NA
len: 16
v_gene: TRBV9
d_gene: TRBD2
j_gene: TRBJ2-1

CDR3nt: TGCGCCAGCAGCCAGCTTGTGAGCGGGGGGGTCGATACGCAGTATTTT
CDR3aa: CASSQLVSGGVDTQYF
abundance: NA
len: 16
v_gene: TRBV4-1
d_gene: TRBD2
j_gene: TRBJ2-3

CDR3nt: TGTGCCAGCAGCTACCGACTGGCGGGGGGGGAAGATACGCAGTATTTT
CDR3aa: CASSYRLAGGEDTQYF
abundance: NA
len: 16
v_gene: TRBV5-5
d_gene: TRBD2
j_gene: TRBJ2-3

CDR3nt: TGTGCCAGCAGTGAATACGAAGGACAGGGGTTCACTGAAGCTTTCTTT
CDR3aa: CASSEYEGQGFTEAFF
abundance: few
len: 16
v_gene: TRBV25-1
d_gene: TRBD1
j_gene: TRBJ1-1

CDR3nt: TGTGCCAGCAGTTTAAGCGGGGGCTTCTCCTACGAGCAGTACTTC
CDR3aa: CASSLSGGFSYEQYF
abundance: once
len: 15
v_gene: TRBV27
d_gene: TRBD2
j_gene: TRBJ2-7

CDR3nt: TGTGCTAGCAGCTCCGAGACAGGGGGTATGGCAGATACGCAGTATTTT
CDR3aa: CASSSETGGMADTQYF
abundance: once
len: 16
v_gene: TRBV7-7
d_gene: TRBD1
j_gene: TRBJ2-3

CDR3nt: TGTGCCAGCAAAGTCGGCCTCTTGGGCGGGGAGCTGTTTTTT
CDR3aa: CASKVGLLGGELFF
abundance: NA
len: 14
v_gene: TRBV28
d_gene: NA
j_gene: TRBJ2-2

CDR3nt: TGTGCCAGCAGTGCGGGACTAGCGGGAGTTGAGACCCAGTACTTC
CDR3aa: CASSAGLAGVETQYF
abundance: NA
len: 15
v_gene: TRBV27
d_gene: TRBD2
j_gene: TRBJ2-5

CDR3nt: TGCGCCAGCAGCCAAGATGGACAGGGCTATGGCTACACCTTC
CDR3aa: CASSQDGQGYGYTF
abundance: NA
len: 14
v_gene: TRBV4-1
d_gene: TRBD1
j_gene: TRBJ1-2